This T cell receptor (beta chain) was identified during a study of cytomegalovirus exposure and HLA in healthy donors. General study findings and limits: In a later analysis, compared with equally common non-associated chains, HLA-associated beta chains were more expanded. Likely technical artifact: a cluster of highly shared sequence variants. TCR beta chain V- and J-gene trimming was linked, in a later analysis, to a missense variant in DCLRE1C. TRBV6-2, TRBV6-3 and some other V segments were unresolvable in 87-base-pair reads.

J lost 5 bases, V lost 10 bases, and 9 bases had no gene match. Germline V gene data show CDR1 as MNHNY and CDR2 as SVGAGI (reference sequence). The CDR3 totals 14 residues. With 60 Vbeta and 13 Jbeta primers, the PCR was carried out. The assay was immunoSEQ multiplex PCR, and TCRdb's table has in-frame clones only and misses some. The sample consists of approximately 140,000 clones, 60% to 85% of them appearing once. A note on this clone: Its target is unknown.

This clonotype was sampled from a woman aged 40 to 50 in good health and CMV-seronegative. The source material was PBMCs. V gene TRBV6-6 combines with J gene TRBJ2-2; 8 nucleotides align to TRBD2. CDR3 region: CATLSGKATGELFF. In nucleotides, the CDR3 is TGTGCCACCCTTAGCGGGAAGGCTACCGGGGAGCTGTTTTTT.